This entry lists 11 T cell receptor beta chains sequenced from one sample in a study of T-cell memory formation after mild COVID-19. TCRdb processed the 5' RACE reads anew with MiXCR; each CDR3 protein has one entry. The sample carries about 110,000 distinct CDR3 sequences, about 17% recorded once. The material sequenced was PBMCs or a T cell subset sorted from them (not recorded which). The receptors originated from an adult woman who had mild COVID-19 (a few samples of this study predate the infection). Cell type and time point are not known.

The CDR3 here is CASSLGEGQEAFF. The CDR3 DNA is TGTGCCAGCAGCTTAGGGGAGGGTCAGGAAGCTTTCTTT. The chain has TRBV7-6 and TRBJ1-1, with D hard to call. V was shortened by 1 base and J by 8 bases, with 11 bases between the two germline ends. Germline V lookup: CDR1 SGHVS, CDR2 FNYEAQ. This CDR3 spans 13 amino acids.

The J gene is TRBJ1-1, the V gene TRBV12-3 or TRBV12-4; D gene ambiguous. The CDR3 runs 15 residues. V was shortened by 6 bases and J by 4 bases, with 18 bases between the two germline ends. The CDR3 coding sequence is TGTGCCAGCAGCTACTCAGGAATACTGGGCACTGAAGCTTTCTTT. Translated: CASSYSGILGTEAFF.

There are a few counts of this clonotype. This chain uses TRBV25-1 with TRBJ2-7; 7 positions agree with TRBD2. The CDR3 is 14 amino acids. CDR1 and CDR2 (germline): MGHDK, SYGVNS. J lost 0 bases, V lost 3 bases, and 2 bases had no gene match. CDR3 sequence (DNA): TGTGCCAGCAGTGAGGGCGGGAGCTCCTACGAGCAGTACTTC. Encoded protein: CASSEGGSSYEQYF.

This clonotype appeared a few times. This rearrangement joins TRBV29-1 to TRBJ1-1, with 8 bases identical to TRBD1. This CDR3 is built from 11 residues. Germline V lookup: CDR1 SQVTM, CDR2 ANQGSEA. Germline trimming cut 6 bases from V and 8 bases from J; bases unmatched to any gene: 5. The CDR3 loop reads CSVPRTGEAFF. The CDR3 coding sequence is TGCAGCGTGCCCCGGACAGGGGAAGCTTTCTTT. Combining the CDR3 with reference TRBV29-1 and TRBJ1-1 gives the whole variable domain SAVISQKPSRDICQRGTSLTIQCQVDSQVTMMFWYRQQPGQSLTLIATANQGSEATYESGFVIDKFPISRPNLTFSTLTVSNMSPEDSSIYLCSVPRTGEAFFGQGTRLTVV.

This clonotype was picked up one time. The chain links TRBV6-2 or TRBV6-3 to TRBJ2-2, with D perhaps assigned TRBD1 or TRBD2 (6 bases each). The CDR3 sequence is 17 residues long. The V end was cut by 2 bases, the J end by 4 bases, with 17 bases between. CDR1 is MNHEY and CDR2 is SVGEGT in the germline V gene. The CDR3 sequence: CASSYNVGGEGTGELFF. CDR3 sequence (DNA): TGTGCCAGCAGTTACAATGTCGGGGGCGAGGGCACCGGGGAGCTGTTTTTT.

The table lists this clonotype with a few counts. This sequence joins TRBV19 and TRBJ1-1; no reliable D call. CDR3 length: 15 residues. CDR1 is LNHDA and CDR2 is SQIVND in the germline V gene (reference sequence). V was clipped by 0 bases and J by 0 bases, with 8 bases between them. CDR3 loop: CASSIDQWVNTEAFF. The CDR3 nucleotides are TGTGCCAGTAGTATAGATCAGTGGGTGAACACTGAAGCTTTCTTT.

This clonotype was counted between two and nine times. The rearrangement uses TRBV29-1 and TRBJ1-2; D is unclear. Germline loops: CDR1 SQVTM, CDR2 ANQGSEA. Trimming took off 0 bases at V and 4 bases at J, with 9 bases between the two ends. This CDR3 contains 13 residues. The CDR3 nucleotides are TGCAGCGTTGAAGAGGAGGATATCTATGGCTACACCTTC. This encodes CSVEEEDIYGYTF.

This clonotype has a handful of counts. V and J are TRBV9 and TRBJ2-7, with 9 bases identical to TRBD1. The ends lost 2 bases at V and 3 bases at J; junction bases unmatched: 3. CDR1 is SGDLS, CDR2 YYNGEE, per germline. The CDR3 has 14 residues. This chain's CDR3 is CASSVGDRVYEQYF. In nucleotides, the CDR3 is TGTGCCAGCAGCGTGGGGGACAGGGTCTACGAGCAGTACTTC.

This chain links TRBV4-2 with TRBJ2-7, with D unclear. Trimming pared 1 base from V and 0 bases from J, leaving 13 bases between. The CDR3 sequence is 16 residues long. Germline CDR1 is LGHNA and CDR2 is YNFKEQ. The CDR3 loop is CASSQVPGFSSYEQYF. The CDR3 DNA sequence: TGTGCCAGCAGCCAAGTCCCTGGGTTCAGCTCCTACGAGCAGTACTTC.

The rearrangement joins TRBV24-1 to TRBJ2-4; no firm D call. Trimming cost V 4 bases and J 2 bases, with 11 bases left between them. This CDR3 has 15 residues. Germline assignment: CDR1 KGHDR and CDR2 SFDVKD. Here the CDR3 DNA reads TGTGCCACCAGTGAAGGCCCGTTACCCAAAAACATTCAGTACTTC. It specifies CATSEGPLPKNIQYF.

This clonotype was counted only a few times. The V call is TRBV20-1, the J call TRBJ1-1; D ambiguous. The V gene's germline CDR1 is DFQATT and CDR2 SNEGSKA (reference sequence). V was cut by 6 bases and J by 2 bases, with 13 bases left in between. The CDR3 is 13 amino acids. This chain's CDR3 is CSAGGGSNTEAFF. The DNA for the CDR3 is TGCAGTGCCGGCGGCGGGTCCAACACTGAAGCTTTCTTT.